Below, one TCR beta chain is given with its context. Participant ages covered roughly 18 to 89 years across 25 or so US areas. In germline, CDR1 is LGHNA, CDR2 YSLEER. The germline V and J ends were trimmed by 0 bases and 5 bases, with 13 bases remaining between them. The length of the CDR3 is 15 residues. This sample is drawn from a study of blood T cell repertoires in COVID-19. Data came from immunoSEQ multiplex PCR; TCRdb stores just in-frame clones and leaves some out. The sample has 300,000 to 400,000 clones, about nine tenths seen once. This TCR derives from a man aged 60-69 years who had recovered from COVID-19. The chain couples TRBV4-3 to TRBJ1-2; TRBD1 is a possible D gene (6 bases). Specimen: PBMCs or T cells enriched from blood (not recorded which). The chain's CDR3 is CASSQDPGTPYGYTF. The CDR3 DNA sequence: TGCGCCAGCAGCCAAGATCCGGGGACACCTTATGGCTACACCTTC.